The source of this TCR beta chain is a study of blood T cells in healthy people across ages. Study-level points and caveats: What prevented conclusive comparison of naive and antigen-experienced cells was that PBMCs were unsorted.

A single count supports this clonotype. As yet, its antigen is unknown. Per-sample yields of isolated PBMCs were at least 6 million. Sample-barcoded 5' priming and a J-beta primer mix drove a second PCR of about 6 to 11 cycles. Each cDNA molecule received a tag from a template-switch adaptor that had 12 random nucleotides. Sequencing yielded, for each sample, at least 2.5 million paired-end reads carrying CDR3. TCRdb recomputed calls from the 5' RACE reads with MiXCR, one row per CDR3 protein. The sample carries hundreds of thousands of distinct CDR3 sequences, about 52% recorded once. CDR3 length equals 12 residues. Germline V gives CDR1 ENHRY, CDR2 SYGVKD.

Sequenced: blood. This receptor was identified in a woman in her sixties in good health. The gene calls are TRBV10-3 and TRBJ2-7; D assignment may be TRBD1 or TRBD2 (5 bases each). Judging by the DNA end, TRBJ2-5 fits better; the J call may be wrong. The CDR3 DNA is TGTGCCATAGGGGACGTGGGGGAGACCCAGTACTTC. Its translation is CAIGDVGETQYF.